This T cell receptor beta chain was identified in a study of T-cell reconstitution after alpha-beta-depleted transplantation in children. Overall study findings and caveats: By one year post-transplant, T-cell counts and diversity largely arose from T cells that were newly produced.

There are a few counts of this clonotype. Its antigen is currently unknown. The CDR3 sequence is 16 residues long. V gave up 5 bases and J gave up 2 bases, with 19 bases separating them. Germline V gene sequence: CDR1 LGHNA, CDR2 YNFKEQ. Preparation of the TCRbeta library was carried out with unique molecular identifiers. One entry per CDR3 protein, called by TCRdb with MiXCR from the PCR reads. The sample shows about 110,000 distinct CDR3 sequences, approximately 6.6% of them seen only once. The sequences come from PBMCs, mostly from graft donor cells, collected 360 days after TCRalphabeta/CD19-depleted stem cell transplant. The rearrangement joins TRBV4-2 to TRBJ2-7; possibly TRBD1 for D (7 bases). The source is a male patient aged 2 to 9 who had a stem cell transplant for acute lymphoblastic leukemia, so the T cells may come from the graft donor. The CDR3 DNA reads TGTGCCAGCAGCACCGGAACAGGGGAGGACCCCTACGAGCAGTACTTC. Its translation is CASSTGTGEDPYEQYF.